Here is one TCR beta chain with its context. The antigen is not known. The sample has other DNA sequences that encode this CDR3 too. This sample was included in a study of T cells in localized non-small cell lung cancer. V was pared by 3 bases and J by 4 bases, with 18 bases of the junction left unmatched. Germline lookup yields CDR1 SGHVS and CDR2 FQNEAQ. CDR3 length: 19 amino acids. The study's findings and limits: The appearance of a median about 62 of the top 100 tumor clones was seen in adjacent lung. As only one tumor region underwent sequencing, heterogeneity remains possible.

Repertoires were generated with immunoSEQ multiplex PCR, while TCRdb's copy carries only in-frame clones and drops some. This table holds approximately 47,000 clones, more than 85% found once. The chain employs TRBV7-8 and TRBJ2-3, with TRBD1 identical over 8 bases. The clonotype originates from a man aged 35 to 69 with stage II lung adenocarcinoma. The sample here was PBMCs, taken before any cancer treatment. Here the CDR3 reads CASSLFGTGLTLGADTQYF. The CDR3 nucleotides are TGTGCCAGCAGCTTGTTCGGGACAGGACTTACCCTTGGGGCAGATACGCAGTATTTT.